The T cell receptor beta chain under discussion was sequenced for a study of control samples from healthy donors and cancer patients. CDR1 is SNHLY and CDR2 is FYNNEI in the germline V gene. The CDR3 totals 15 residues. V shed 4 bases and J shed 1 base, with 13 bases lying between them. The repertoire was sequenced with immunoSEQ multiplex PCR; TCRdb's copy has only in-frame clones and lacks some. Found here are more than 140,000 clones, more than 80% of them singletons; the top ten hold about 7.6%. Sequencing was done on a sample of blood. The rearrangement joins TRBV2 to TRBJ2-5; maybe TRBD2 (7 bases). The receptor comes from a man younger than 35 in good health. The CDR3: CASSVWGGLQETQYF. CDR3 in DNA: TGTGCCAGCAGTGTTTGGGGGGGCCTCCAAGAGACCCAGTACTTC.